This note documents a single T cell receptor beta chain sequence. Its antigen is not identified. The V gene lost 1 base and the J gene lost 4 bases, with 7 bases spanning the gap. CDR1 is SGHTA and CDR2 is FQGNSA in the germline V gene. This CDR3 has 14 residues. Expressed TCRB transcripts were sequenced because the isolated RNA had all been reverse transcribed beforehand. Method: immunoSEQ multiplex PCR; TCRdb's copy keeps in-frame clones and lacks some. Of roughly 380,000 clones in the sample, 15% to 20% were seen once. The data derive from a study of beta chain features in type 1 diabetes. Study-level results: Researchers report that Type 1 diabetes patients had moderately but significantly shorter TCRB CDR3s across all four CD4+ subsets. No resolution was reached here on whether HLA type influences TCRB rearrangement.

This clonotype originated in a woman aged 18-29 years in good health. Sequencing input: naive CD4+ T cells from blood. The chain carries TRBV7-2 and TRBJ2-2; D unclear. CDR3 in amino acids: CASSLVAGTGELFF. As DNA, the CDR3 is TGTGCCAGCAGCTTAGTAGCCGGCACCGGGGAGCTGTTTTTT.